This T cell receptor beta chain was identified in a study of blood T cell repertoires in COVID-19. Whole-study context: Acute-phase and convalescent COVID-19 samples originated in the United States, Italy and Spain. T cells, B-cell-depleted T cells, or PBMCs supplied cDNA or gDNA.

Per the original methods: Counts of nucleated cells, estimated from reference gene primer amplification, were obtained. Assay used: immunoSEQ multiplex PCR; TCRdb lists only in-frame clones, some missing. V, J and clone size are those of that table, while D and trimming were read from the DNA. The table shows around 100,000 clones, with about three quarters occurring only once. The sample comprised peripheral blood. The origin of this receptor is a man aged 80 or over with acute or convalescent COVID-19.

In DNA form, the CDR3 reads TGCGCCAGCAGCCAAGATCTTCCAGCGGGGGTCGCCTACGAGCAGTACTTC. The encoded protein is CASSQDLPAGVAYEQYF. This sequence joins TRBV4-3 and TRBJ2-7; 8 bases are shared with TRBD2. This CDR3 contains 17 residues. J lost 2 bases, V lost 0 bases, and 9 bases had no gene match. From germline, CDR1 is LGHNA and CDR2 YSLEER.